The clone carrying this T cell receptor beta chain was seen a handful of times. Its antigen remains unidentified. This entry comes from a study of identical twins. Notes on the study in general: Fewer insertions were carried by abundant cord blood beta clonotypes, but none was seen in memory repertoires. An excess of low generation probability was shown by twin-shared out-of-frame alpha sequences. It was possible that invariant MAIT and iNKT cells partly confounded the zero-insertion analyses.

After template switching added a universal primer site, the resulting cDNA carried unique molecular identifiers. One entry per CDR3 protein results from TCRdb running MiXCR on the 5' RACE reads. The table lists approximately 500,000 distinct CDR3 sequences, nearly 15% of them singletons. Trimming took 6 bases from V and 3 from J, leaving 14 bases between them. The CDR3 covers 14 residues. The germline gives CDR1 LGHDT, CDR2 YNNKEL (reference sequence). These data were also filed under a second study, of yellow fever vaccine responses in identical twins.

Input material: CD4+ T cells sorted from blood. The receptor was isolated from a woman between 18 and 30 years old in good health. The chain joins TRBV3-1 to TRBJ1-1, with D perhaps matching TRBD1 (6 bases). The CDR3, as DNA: TGTGCCAGCAGTCGCCAGGGGTGGGACACTGAAGCTTTCTTT. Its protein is CASSRQGWDTEAFF.